This T cell receptor (beta chain) appears in the sequencing data of a study of beta chain features in type 1 diabetes. Study-level information: Across every sample, some 110 million sorted cells were examined in total. Findings and limits, study-wide: Any HLA-type effect on TCRB rearrangement remained unresolved here.

The germline V gene encodes CDR1 SGDLS and CDR2 YYNGEE. The CDR3 consists of 16 residues. V gave up 0 bases and J gave up 4 bases, with 16 bases separating them. Via the markers CD45RO/CCR7/CD25/CD127/CD95/CD27, stem cell-like memory, regulatory, central memory and naive CD4+ cells were sorted. Each sorted fraction was over 95% pure. Sequencing targeted expressed TCRB transcripts, as all isolated RNA had been reverse transcribed. Sequencing was performed with immunoSEQ multiplex PCR; in TCRdb, only in-frame clones are kept and a portion is missing. The table shows about 620,000 clones, with around 15% occurring only once. Comments on this clone: Its antigen is currently unknown.

The sequenced sample was naive CD4+ T cells from blood. The receptor was isolated from a man aged 18 to 29 in good health. The chain has TRBV9 and TRBJ2-5; D perhaps matches TRBD2 (6 bases). The CDR3 nucleotides are TGTGCCAGCAGCGTAGCGGCGGGGCAGGGAATAGAGACCCAGTACTTC. Translated, it gives CASSVAAGQGIETQYF.